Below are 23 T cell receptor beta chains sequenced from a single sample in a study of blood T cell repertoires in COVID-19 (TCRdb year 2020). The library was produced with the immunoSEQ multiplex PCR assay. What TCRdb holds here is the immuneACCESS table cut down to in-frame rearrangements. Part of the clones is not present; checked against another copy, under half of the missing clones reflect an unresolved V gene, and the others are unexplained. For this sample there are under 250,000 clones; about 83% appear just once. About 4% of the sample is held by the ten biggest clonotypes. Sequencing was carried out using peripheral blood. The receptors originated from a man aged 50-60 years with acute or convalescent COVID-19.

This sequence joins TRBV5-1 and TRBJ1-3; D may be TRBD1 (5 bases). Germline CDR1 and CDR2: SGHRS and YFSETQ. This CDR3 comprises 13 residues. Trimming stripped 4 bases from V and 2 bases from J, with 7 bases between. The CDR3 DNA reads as TGCGCCAGCAGCCGACAGACTGGAAACACCATATATTTT. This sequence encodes CASSRQTGNTIYF. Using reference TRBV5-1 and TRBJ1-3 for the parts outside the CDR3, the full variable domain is KAGVTQTPRYLIKTRGQQVTLSCSPISGHRSVSWYQQTPGQGLQFLFEYFSETQRNKGNFPGRFSGRQFSNSRSEMNVSTLELGDSALYLCASSRQTGNTIYFGEGSWLTVV.

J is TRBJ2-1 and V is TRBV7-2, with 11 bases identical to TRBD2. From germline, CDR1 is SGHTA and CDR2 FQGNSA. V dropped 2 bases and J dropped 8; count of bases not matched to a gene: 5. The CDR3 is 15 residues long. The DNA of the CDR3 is TGTGCCAGCAGCTTAAGTAGCGGGAGGGTGTATGAGCAGTTCTTC. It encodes CASSLSSGRVYEQFF. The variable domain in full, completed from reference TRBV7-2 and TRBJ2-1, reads GAGVSQSPSNKVTEKGKDVELRCDPISGHTALYWYRQSLGQGLEFLIYFQGNSAPDKSGLPSDRFSAERTGGSVSTLTIQRTQQEDSAVYLCASSLSSGRVYEQFFGPGTRLTVL.

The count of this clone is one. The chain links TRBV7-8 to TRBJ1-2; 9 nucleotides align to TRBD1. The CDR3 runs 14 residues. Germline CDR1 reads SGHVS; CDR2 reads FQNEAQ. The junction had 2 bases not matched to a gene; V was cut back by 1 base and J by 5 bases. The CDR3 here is CASSLDGQGYGYTF. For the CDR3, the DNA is TGTGCCAGCAGCTTAGATGGACAGGGGTATGGCTACACCTTC.

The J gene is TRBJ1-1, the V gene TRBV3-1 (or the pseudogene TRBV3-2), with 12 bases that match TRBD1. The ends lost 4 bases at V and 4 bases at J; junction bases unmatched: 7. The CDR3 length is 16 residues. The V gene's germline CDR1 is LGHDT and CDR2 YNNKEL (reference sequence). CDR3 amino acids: CASSPRDRGLGTEAFF. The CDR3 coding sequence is TGTGCCAGCAGCCCTCGGGACAGGGGGCTTGGCACTGAAGCTTTCTTT.

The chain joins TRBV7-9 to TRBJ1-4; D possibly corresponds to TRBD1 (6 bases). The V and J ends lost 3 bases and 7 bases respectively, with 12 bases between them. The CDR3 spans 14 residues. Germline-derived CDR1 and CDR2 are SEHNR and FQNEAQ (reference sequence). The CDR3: CASSLGGGAEKLFF. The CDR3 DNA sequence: TGTGCCAGCAGCTTGGGAGGGGGAGCTGAAAAACTGTTTTTT.

The CDR3 loop reads CASSEFEGREQFF. CDR3 DNA sequence: TGTGCCAGCAGTGAATTTGAGGGCCGAGAGCAGTTCTTC. V and J are TRBV6-1 and TRBJ2-1; weak D call: TRBD2 (5 bases). The CDR3 sequence is 13 residues long. Germline lookup yields CDR1 MNHNS and CDR2 SASEGT. Trimming stripped 2 bases from V and 10 bases from J, with 12 bases between.

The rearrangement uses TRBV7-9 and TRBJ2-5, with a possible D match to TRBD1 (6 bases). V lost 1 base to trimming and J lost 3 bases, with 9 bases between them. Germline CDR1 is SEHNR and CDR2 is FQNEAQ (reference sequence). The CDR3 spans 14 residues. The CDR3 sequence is CASSLVRTEETQYF. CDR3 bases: TGTGCCAGCAGCTTAGTTCGGACAGAAGAGACCCAGTACTTC. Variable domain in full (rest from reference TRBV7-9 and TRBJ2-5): DTGVSQNPRHKITKRGQNVTFRCDPISEHNRLYWYRQTLGQGPEFLTYFQNEAQLEKSRLLSDRFSAERPKGSFSTLEIQRTEQGDSAMYLCASSLVRTEETQYFGPGTRLLVL.

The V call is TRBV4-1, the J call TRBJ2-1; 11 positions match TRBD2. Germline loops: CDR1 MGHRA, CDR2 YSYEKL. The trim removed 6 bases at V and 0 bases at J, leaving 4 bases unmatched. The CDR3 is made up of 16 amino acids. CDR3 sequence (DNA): TGCGCCAGCAGACCGACTAGCGGGACCTCCTACAATGAGCAGTTCTTC. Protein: CASRPTSGTSYNEQFF.

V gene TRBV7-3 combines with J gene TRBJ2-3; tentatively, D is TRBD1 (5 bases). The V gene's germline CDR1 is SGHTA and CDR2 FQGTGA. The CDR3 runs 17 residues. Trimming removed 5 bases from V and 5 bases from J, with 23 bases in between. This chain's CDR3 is CASSRGHSSPLLDTQYF. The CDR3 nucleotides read TGTGCCAGCAGCCGAGGACACTCAAGCCCGCTTCTAGATACGCAGTATTTT.

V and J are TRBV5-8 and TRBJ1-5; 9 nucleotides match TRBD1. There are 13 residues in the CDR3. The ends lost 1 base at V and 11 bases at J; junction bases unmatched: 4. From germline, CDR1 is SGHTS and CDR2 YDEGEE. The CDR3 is CASSLSGTGTQHF. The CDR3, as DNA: TGTGCCAGCAGCTTGTCGGGGACAGGGACCCAGCATTTT.

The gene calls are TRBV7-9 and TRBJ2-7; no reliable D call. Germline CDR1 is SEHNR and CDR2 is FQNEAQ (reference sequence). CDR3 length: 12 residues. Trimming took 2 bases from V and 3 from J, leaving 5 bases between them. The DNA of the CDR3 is TGTGCCAGCAGCTTAAGGAGCTACGAGCAGTACTTC. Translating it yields CASSLRSYEQYF.

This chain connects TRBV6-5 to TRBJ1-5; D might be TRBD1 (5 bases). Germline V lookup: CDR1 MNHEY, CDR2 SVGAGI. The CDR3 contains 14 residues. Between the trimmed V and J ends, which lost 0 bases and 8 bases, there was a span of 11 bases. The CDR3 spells CASSYSIGQEPQHF. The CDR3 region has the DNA TGTGCCAGCAGTTACTCGATTGGACAAGAGCCCCAGCATTTT.

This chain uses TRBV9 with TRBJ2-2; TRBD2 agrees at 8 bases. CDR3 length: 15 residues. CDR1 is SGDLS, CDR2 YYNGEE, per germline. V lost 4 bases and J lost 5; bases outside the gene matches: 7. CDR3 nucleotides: TGTGCCAGCAGCTCAGCGGGAGATAGAACCGGGGAGCTGTTTTTT. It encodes CASSSAGDRTGELFF. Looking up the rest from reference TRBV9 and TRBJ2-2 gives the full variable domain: DSGVTQTPKHLITATGQRVTLRCSPRSGDLSVYWYQQSLDQGLQFLIQYYNGEERAKGNILERFSAQQFPDLHSELNLSSLELGDSALYFCASSSAGDRTGELFFGEGSRLTVL.

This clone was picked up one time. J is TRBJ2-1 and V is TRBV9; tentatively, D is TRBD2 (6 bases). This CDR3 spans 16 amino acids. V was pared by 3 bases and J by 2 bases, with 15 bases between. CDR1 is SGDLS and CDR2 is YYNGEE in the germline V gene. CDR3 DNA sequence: TGTGCCAGCAGCGAACTAGCCAGGGTGACCTACAATGAGCAGTTCTTC. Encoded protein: CASSELARVTYNEQFF.

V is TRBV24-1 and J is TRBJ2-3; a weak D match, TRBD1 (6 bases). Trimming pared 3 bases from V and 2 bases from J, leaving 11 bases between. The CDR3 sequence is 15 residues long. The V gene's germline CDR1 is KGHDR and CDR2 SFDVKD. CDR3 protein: CATSDETGATDTQYF. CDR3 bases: TGTGCCACCAGTGATGAGACAGGAGCCACAGATACGCAGTATTTT.

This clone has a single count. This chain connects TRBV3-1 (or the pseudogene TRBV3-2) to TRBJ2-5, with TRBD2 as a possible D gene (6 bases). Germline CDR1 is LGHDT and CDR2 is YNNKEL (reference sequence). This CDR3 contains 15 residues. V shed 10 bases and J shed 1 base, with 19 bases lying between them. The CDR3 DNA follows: TGTGCCAACCTCCAGTGGGGGGATACCCAAGAGACCCAGTACTTC. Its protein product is CANLQWGDTQETQYF.

DNA for the CDR3: TGTGCCAGCAGTGGGGGGACAGGGATCACCGGGGAGCTGTTTTTT. Encoded protein: CASSGGTGITGELFF. The gene calls are TRBV27 and TRBJ2-2, with 9 bases aligning to TRBD1. Trimming cost V 5 bases and J 4 bases; bases outside gene matches: 5. The CDR3 is made up of 15 amino acids. Germline V gene sequence: CDR1 MNHEY, CDR2 SMNVEV (reference sequence).

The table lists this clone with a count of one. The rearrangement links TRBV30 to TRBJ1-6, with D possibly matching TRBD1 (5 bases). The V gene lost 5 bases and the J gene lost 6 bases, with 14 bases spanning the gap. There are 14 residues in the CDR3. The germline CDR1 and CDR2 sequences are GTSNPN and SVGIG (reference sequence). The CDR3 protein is CAWASRGFNSPLHF. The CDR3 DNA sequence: TGTGCCTGGGCCTCTCGGGGGTTTAATTCACCCCTCCACTTT.

This CDR3 is CASSQGSGGSGEQYF. Written as DNA, the CDR3 is TGTGCCAGCAGCCAAGGTTCAGGGGGAAGTGGCGAGCAGTACTTC. The V gene is TRBV4-2, the J gene TRBJ2-7, with 7 bases fitting TRBD1. The V and J ends lost 1 base and 6 bases, in that order; junction bases with no gene match: 9. Germline CDR1 is LGHNA and CDR2 is YNFKEQ. The CDR3 runs 15 residues.

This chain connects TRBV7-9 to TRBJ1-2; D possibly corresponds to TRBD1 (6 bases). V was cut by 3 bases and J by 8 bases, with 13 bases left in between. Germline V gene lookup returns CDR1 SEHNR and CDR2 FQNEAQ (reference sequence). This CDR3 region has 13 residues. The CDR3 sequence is CASSFITGYGYTF. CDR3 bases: TGTGCCAGCAGCTTTATAACAGGGTACGGCTACACCTTC.

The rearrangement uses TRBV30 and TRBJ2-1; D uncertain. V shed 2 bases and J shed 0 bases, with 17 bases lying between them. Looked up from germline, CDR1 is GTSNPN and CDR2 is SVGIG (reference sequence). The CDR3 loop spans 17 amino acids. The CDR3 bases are TGTGCCTGGAGTCGAAGCCTAGTGCCGCTCTCCTACAATGAGCAGTTCTTC. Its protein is CAWSRSLVPLSYNEQFF.

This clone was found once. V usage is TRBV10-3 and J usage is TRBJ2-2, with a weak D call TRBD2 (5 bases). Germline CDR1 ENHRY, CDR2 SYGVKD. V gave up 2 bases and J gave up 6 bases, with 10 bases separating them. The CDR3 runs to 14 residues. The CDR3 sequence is CAISETLAAGELFF. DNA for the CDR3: TGTGCCATCAGTGAGACCCTAGCCGCCGGGGAGCTGTTTTTT.

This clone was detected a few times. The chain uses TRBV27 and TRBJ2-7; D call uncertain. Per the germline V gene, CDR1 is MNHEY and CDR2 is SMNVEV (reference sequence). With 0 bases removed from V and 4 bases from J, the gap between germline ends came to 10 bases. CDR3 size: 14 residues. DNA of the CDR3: TGTGCCAGCAGTTTATCGGGTCCTAGATACGAGCAGTACTTC. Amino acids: CASSLSGPRYEQYF.